Listed here are 4 T cell receptor beta chains from one sample, sequenced in a study of neurological immune-mediated disorders (dated by TCRdb to about 2019). Library prep was done by 5' RACE. Sequencer: Illumina HiSeq 2500. TCRdb reprocessing: public reads trimmed at Q25 with fastp, clones called with MiXCR, in-frame beta chains kept. Rows with a matching CDR3 protein are joined into one entry that keeps the most common DNA and genes. For this sample there are 50,000 to 70,000 distinct CDR3 sequences; roughly 4.8% appear just once. About 6.9% of the sample belongs to the ten largest clones. The sequenced sample consisted of PBMCs. The source of these receptors is a man aged 25 to 45 with multiple sclerosis.

In its sample, this clonotype was seen many times. CDR3 DNA: TGTGCCAGCAGTATCAGGGGATATAGGACTGAAGCTTTCTTT. Amino acid sequence: CASSIRGYRTEAFF. The chain combines TRBV27 with TRBJ1-1; TRBD1 is a possible D gene (6 bases). The CDR3 is made up of 14 amino acids. The V gene lost 5 bases and the J gene lost 5 bases, with 15 bases spanning the gap. Germline V gene lookup returns CDR1 MNHEY and CDR2 SMNVEV (reference sequence).

This clonotype was counted many times. The chain is built from TRBV20-1 and TRBJ2-3; no definite D call. The length of the CDR3 is 15 residues. Germline CDR1 and CDR2: DFQATT and SNEGSKA (reference sequence). Trimming shortened V by 3 bases and J by 4 bases, and 17 bases separated the two germline ends. DNA of the CDR3: TGCAGTGCTAGCGACCCAATCAGAGGATCAGATACGCAGTATTTT. Protein: CSASDPIRGSDTQYF.

This clonotype was seen repeatedly, ten times or more. The rearrangement uses TRBV9 and TRBJ1-2; perhaps TRBD1 as D (5 bases). The CDR3 length is 14 residues. V shed 4 bases and J shed 4 bases, with 14 bases lying between them. CDR1 is SGDLS and CDR2 is YYNGEE in the germline V gene. In DNA form, the CDR3 reads TGTGCCAGCAGCCCCCCCGGGGGGGGCTATGGCTACACCTTC. Its protein product is CASSPPGGGYGYTF.

This clonotype was picked up many times. This chain uses TRBV2 with TRBJ2-1; 9 positions agree with TRBD2. Germline trimming cut 1 base from V and 0 bases from J; bases unmatched to any gene: 7. Per the germline V gene, CDR1 is SNHLY and CDR2 is FYNNEI. The CDR3 totals 18 residues. Here the CDR3 reads CASSEVAGGTSSYNEQFF. CDR3 bases: TGTGCCAGCAGTGAAGTGGCGGGGGGGACCAGCTCCTACAATGAGCAGTTCTTC.